The 7 T cell receptor beta chains presented below share a single source sample, sequenced in a study of T cell repertoires in cytomegalovirus infection. These receptors' antigens are unknown. TCRdb fed the reads into MiXCR, producing one record per CDR3 protein. The table includes hundreds of thousands of distinct CDR3 sequences, 25% to 40% detected once. The sequencing used cultured CD8+ T cells from PBMCs, collected from culture after CMV antigen stimulation. Receptor source: a human donor in good health (CMV status not recorded). Some clones in this sample may be carry-over from other donors' samples.

The chain combines TRBV11-1 with TRBJ2-7; D might be TRBD1 (6 bases). The CDR3 is made up of 13 amino acids. Germline CDR1 and CDR2: SGHAT and FQDESV (reference sequence). Trimming took 5 bases from V and 5 from J, leaving 13 bases between them. DNA for the CDR3: TGTGCCAGCAGCCCGTCTGAGGGGGACGAGCAGTACGTC. Protein sequence: CASSPSEGDEQYV.

The chain has TRBV27 and TRBJ2-2; D perhaps matches TRBD1 (6 bases). There are 15 residues in the CDR3. Per the germline V gene, CDR1 is MNHEY and CDR2 is SMNVEV (reference sequence). The V and J ends lost 6 bases and 0 bases respectively, with 11 bases between them. The CDR3 DNA follows: TGTGCCAGCAGCCGGACAGAACCGAACACCGGGGAGCTGTTTTTT. Translated: CASSRTEPNTGELFF.

This clonotype has only a few counts. The V call is TRBV12-3 or TRBV12-4, the J call TRBJ1-1; 9 bases are a match to TRBD1. The CDR3 runs 17 residues. Unmatched junction bases numbered 17, after V lost 5 bases and J lost 7 bases. The CDR3: CASSIRTGALLNGEAFF. CDR3 DNA: TGTGCCAGCAGTATTCGGACAGGGGCCCTGCTTAACGGTGAAGCTTTCTTT.

This clonotype was seen ten or more times. The V call is TRBV7-2, the J call TRBJ1-2, with no clear D. Germline assignment: CDR1 SGHTA and CDR2 FQGNSA. The CDR3 runs to 11 residues. Trimming took off 3 bases at V and 8 bases at J, with 7 bases between the two ends. This CDR3 is CASSFLGGYTF. The CDR3 nucleotides read TGTGCCAGCAGCTTCTTGGGAGGCTACACCTTC.

This chain links TRBV7-8 with TRBJ2-2; 10 nucleotides line up with TRBD2. J lost 0 bases, V lost 5 bases, and 3 bases had no gene match. The V gene's germline CDR1 is SGHVS and CDR2 FQNEAQ. The length of the CDR3 is 16 residues. CDR3 nucleotides: TGTGCCAGCAGCCCCGGACTAGCGGCGAACACCGGGGAGCTGTTTTTT. Its protein product is CASSPGLAANTGELFF.

The chain combines TRBV20-1 with TRBJ1-1; D might be TRBD1 (6 bases). Germline CDR1 and CDR2: DFQATT and SNEGSKA (reference sequence). V was shortened by 4 bases and J by 1 base, with 16 bases between the two germline ends. This CDR3 contains 15 residues. CDR3 loop: CSAKRRGRRNTEAFF. The CDR3 nucleotides are TGCAGTGCTAAACGACGGGGGCGAAGGAACACTGAAGCTTTCTTT.

In this sample, this clonotype turned up a few times. The V gene is TRBV6-2 or TRBV6-3, the J gene TRBJ2-3; 9 positions agree with TRBD2. The CDR3 loop spans 16 amino acids. V dropped 0 bases and J dropped 2; count of bases not matched to a gene: 3. CDR1 MNHEY and CDR2 SVGEGT come from the germline V gene. CDR3 protein: CASSYSERGDTDTQYF. The CDR3 bases are TGTGCCAGCAGTTACTCGGAGCGGGGGGACACAGATACGCAGTATTTT.